The present entry profiles one TCR beta chain with its context. Its target is not known. This sample is part of a study of T cells in Graves' hyperthyroidism and ophthalmopathy. Study-level results: Peripheral blood also featured most of the thyroid clonotypes expanded above 0.001. Ophthalmopathy onset followed model prediction by a median approximately six months. Ophthalmopathy stood apart from stable hyperthyroidism in a 13 V-J model.

The germline V gene has CDR1 DFQATT and CDR2 SNEGSKA (reference sequence). The CDR3 loop spans 14 amino acids. Trimming shortened V by 3 bases and J by 0 bases, and 9 bases separated the two germline ends. TCR beta CDR3 regions were amplified from RNA transcripts. HTBI primers were used for first-round RT-PCR of the TCR CDR3. TCRdb re-called the multiplex PCR reads through MiXCR, storing one row per CDR3 protein. Among hundreds of thousands of distinct CDR3 sequences, about 45% were seen once, and the ten largest hold more than 7%. It was uncontrolled infection, other autoimmune disease, pregnancy or lactation that excluded patients.

The specimen was peripheral blood or thyroid tissue (not recorded which). The chain employs TRBV20-1 and TRBJ1-5, with D perhaps TRBD1 (5 bases). The sequence was collected from an adult man with Graves' disease, either hyperthyroidism or ophthalmopathy (not recorded which). CDR3 loop: CSASVGHSNQPQHF. The CDR3, as DNA: TGCAGTGCTAGTGTAGGACATAGCAATCAGCCCCAGCATTTT.